The text below deals with one T cell receptor (beta chain). Germline V gene data show CDR1 as MNHNS and CDR2 as SASEGT. The CDR3 contains 15 residues. The ends lost 1 base at V and 2 bases at J; junction bases unmatched: 3. The sample originates from a study of cytomegalovirus exposure and HLA in healthy donors. In the PCR, 60 Vbeta and 13 Jbeta primers were used. TCRdb's copy holds only in-frame clones and misses some; the assay was immunoSEQ multiplex PCR. The sample has approximately 110,000 clones, around 70% seen once. The clonotype was recovered from a man in his thirties or forties in good health and CMV-seropositive. This rearrangement joins TRBV6-1 to TRBJ2-5; 8 bases are shared with TRBD2. What was sequenced was PBMCs. CDR3 protein: CASSEGRGVQETQYF. CDR3 nucleotide sequence: TGTGCCAGCAGTGAAGGGCGGGGGGTACAAGAGACCCAGTACTTC.